Given below is one T cell receptor (beta chain) in context. What it binds is not known. The final CDR3 position lacks the conserved phenylalanine or tryptophan, pointing to a likely read error. A modified ARM-PCR protocol with three rounds of nested PCR amplified TCRbeta. MiXCR, run by TCRdb on the multiplex PCR reads, gives a single entry per CDR3 protein. The sample holds 60,000 to 90,000 distinct CDR3 sequences, roughly 80% seen once. This CDR3 comprises 18 residues. CDR1 SQVTM and CDR2 ANQGSEA come from the germline V gene. The template was RNA from unsorted bulk tissue. This sample stems from a study of tumor and adjacent non-tumor tissue in lung cancer. For the study at large: The cohort had around twelve adenocarcinoma, 2 squamous cell and 1 small cell patients.

Points from the study as a whole: Top 100 clones took a larger repertoire share in normal lung. Tumor tissue had significantly higher TCR diversity than normal lung.

Sequencing was done on a sample of lung tumor tissue. The sequence came from a woman aged 45-59 years with non-small cell lung cancer. This chain joins TRBV29-1 and TRBJ2-3; D may be TRBD2 (7 bases). CDR3 residues: CSIEDPIVHGGHTDTQYL. As DNA, the CDR3 is TGCAGCATTGAAGATCCTATAGTGCACGGGGGGCACACAGATACGCAGTATCTT.